Listed below are T cell receptor beta chains from one sample, sequenced in a study of T cell responses to AZD1222 COVID-19 vaccine. The repertoire was sequenced with immunoSEQ multiplex PCR; TCRdb's copy has only in-frame clones and lacks some. The data show approximately 170,000 clones, with 88% seen just once and about 9.9% held by the top ten. The specimen comprised peripheral blood, sampled 28 days after the second AZD1222 dose. The receptors come from an adult who received the AZD1222 COVID-19 vaccine. The CDR3 runs from the conserved cysteine through the conserved F or W. The order of the fields is D gene, clone size, V gene, J gene, CDR3 protein, CDR3 DNA. A D gene is named only where the DNA matches it firmly. Not every row has a clone size; where given, it reads once, few, many or a size class.

D: TRBD2
size: NA
V: TRBV7-2
J: TRBJ2-3
CDR3: CASSGIAGGYTDTQYF
DNA: TGTGCCAGCAGCGGCATAGCGGGGGGCTACACAGATACGCAGTATTTT

D: NA
size: NA
V: TRBV28
J: TRBJ1-2
CDR3: CASSLGQYGYTF
DNA: TGTGCCAGCAGTTTAGGACAGTATGGCTACACCTTC

D: NA
size: once
V: TRBV13
J: TRBJ1-4
CDR3: CASSFWATNEKLFF
DNA: TGTGCCAGCAGCTTTTGGGCTACTAATGAAAAACTGTTTTTT

D: NA
size: NA
V: TRBV7-9
J: TRBJ1-2
CDR3: CASSYNFQEGGYTF
DNA: TGTGCCAGCAGCTATAATTTTCAGGAGGGTGGCTACACCTTC

D: TRBD2
size: once
V: TRBV7-2
J: TRBJ2-7
CDR3: CASSFGGATYEQYF
DNA: TGTGCCAGCAGCTTCGGGGGGGCCACCTACGAGCAGTACTTC

D: NA
size: once
V: TRBV30
J: TRBJ1-6
CDR3: CAWRGGRTDNSPLHF
DNA: TGTGCCTGGAGGGGGGGACGCACGGATAATTCACCCCTCCACTTT

D: TRBD2
size: NA
V: TRBV29-1
J: TRBJ2-1
CDR3: CSVAGVEGLAGRHVNEQFF
DNA: TGCAGCGTCGCCGGCGTGGAGGGACTAGCGGGGCGGCACGTCAATGAGCAGTTCTTC

D: TRBD1
size: NA
V: TRBV5-4
J: TRBJ1-1
CDR3: CASNDRVTTEAFF
DNA: TGTGCCAGCAACGACAGGGTAACGACTGAAGCTTTCTTT

D: TRBD1
size: NA
V: TRBV6-6
J: TRBJ1-6
CDR3: CASRQGSNSPLHF
DNA: TGTGCCAGCAGACAGGGGAGTAATTCACCCCTCCACTTT

D: NA
size: NA
V: TRBV7-8
J: TRBJ1-1
CDR3: CASSLVEGITEAFF
DNA: TGTGCCAGCAGCTTAGTGGAGGGCATCACTGAAGCTTTCTTT

D: TRBD2
size: NA
V: TRBV7-3
J: TRBJ2-2
CDR3: CASSRTSGGTGELFF
DNA: TGTGCCAGCAGTCGGACTAGCGGGGGAACCGGGGAGCTGTTTTTT

D: TRBD1
size: NA
V: TRBV9
J: TRBJ1-2
CDR3: CASSPTFGTANYGYTF
DNA: TGTGCCAGCAGCCCAACATTTGGGACAGCGAACTATGGCTACACCTTC

D: NA
size: NA
V: TRBV7-2
J: TRBJ2-3
CDR3: CASSLGYRADTQYF
DNA: TGTGCCAGCAGCTTAGGGTACCGGGCAGATACGCAGTATTTT

D: NA
size: NA
V: TRBV3-1/TRBV3-2
J: TRBJ1-4
CDR3: CASSQERRPREKLFF
DNA: TGTGCCAGCAGCCAAGAGAGGAGGCCTCGTGAAAAACTGTTTTTT

D: TRBD1
size: NA
V: TRBV20-1
J: TRBJ2-7
CDR3: CSASRTGEREYEQYF
DNA: TGCAGTGCTAGTAGAACAGGGGAGAGGGAATACGAGCAGTACTTC

D: NA
size: NA
V: TRBV7-3
J: TRBJ2-2
CDR3: CASSFNPPPGELFF
DNA: TGTGCCAGCAGCTTCAATCCACCCCCCGGGGAGCTGTTTTTT

D: NA
size: NA
V: TRBV19
J: TRBJ1-6
CDR3: CASRAGVDSPLHF
DNA: TGTGCCAGCCGGGCCGGGGTGGATTCACCCCTCCACTTT

D: NA
size: NA
V: TRBV11-2
J: TRBJ1-2
CDR3: CASSLEGSAGDYGYTF
DNA: TGTGCCAGCAGCTTAGAGGGCTCGGCAGGGGATTATGGCTACACCTTC

D: TRBD1
size: NA
V: TRBV25-1
J: TRBJ2-5
CDR3: CASSPTRDRGQETQYF
DNA: TGTGCCAGCAGTCCTACCCGGGACAGGGGGCAAGAGACCCAGTACTTC